The 17 T cell receptor beta chains presented below share a single source sample, sequenced in a study of T cell clonality in common variable immunodeficiency. Findings and limits, study-wide: In common variable immunodeficiency, TCR beta chains reportedly carried fewer deletions and N-nucleotide insertions.

The antigens these receptors bind are not known. Measured with immunoSEQ multiplex PCR; TCRdb has only the in-frame clones, and not every one. The sample shows about 28,000 clones, none of them appearing just once. The sample was peripheral blood mononuclear cells. These receptors came from a human donor with common variable immunodeficiency.

This clone occurred a few times. The read falls 3 residues short of the CDR3 end, and the missing part is taken from the germline J gene. The rearrangement uses TRBV7-9 and TRBJ1-2; a weak D match, TRBD1 (5 bases). This CDR3 comprises 13 residues. Germline assignment: CDR1 SEHNR and CDR2 FQNEAQ (reference sequence). V shed 6 bases and J shed 4 bases, with 12 bases lying between them. Partial CDR3 DNA: TGTGCCAGCAGTACGGGGGTCGGCTATGGC. Translating gives CASSTGVGYG. The full CDR3 is CASSTGVGYGYTF.

In its sample, this clone was seen a few times. The read terminates 3 residues ahead of where the CDR3 ends, so the germline J gene completes it. The chain uses TRBV6-2 or TRBV6-3 and TRBJ1-2; TRBD1 aligns across 9 bases. CDR3 size: 14 residues. J was trimmed by 2 bases and V by 4 bases; bases with no gene match: 2. CDR1 is MNHEY and CDR2 is SVGEGT in the germline V gene. The CDR3 bases that were read are TGTGCCAGCAGTTCGGACAGGGGAAACTATGGC. Protein: CASSSDRGNYG. The entire CDR3 protein is CASSSDRGNYGYTF.

This clone has a handful of counts. The CDR3 end lies 3 residues beyond the end of the read and is filled in from the germline J gene. The V and J genes are TRBV5-4 and TRBJ2-7; 7 nucleotides align to TRBD1. This CDR3 spans 14 amino acids. With 3 bases clipped from V and 5 bases from J, the junction kept 8 bases outside the gene matches. Germline lookup yields CDR1 SGHNT and CDR2 YYREEE (reference sequence). The CDR3 here is CASSWGWQGDEQYF. Incomplete CDR3 DNA: TGTGCCAGCAGCTGGGGCTGGCAGGGGGACGAG.

This clone was counted a few times. The CDR3 end lies 3 residues beyond the end of the read and is filled in from the germline J gene. The chain has TRBV7-3 and TRBJ2-7; 8 bases match TRBD2. The J segment lost 6 bases and the V segment lost 2 bases, leaving 9 bases of the junction unmatched. This CDR3 has 15 amino acids. Germline CDR1 reads SGHTA; CDR2 reads FQGTGA. Here the CDR3 reads CASSLLPSGYPEQYF. The sequenced part of the CDR3 DNA is TGTGCCAGCAGCTTATTACCTAGCGGGTACCCCGAG. Variable domain in full (rest from reference TRBV7-3 and TRBJ2-7): GAGVSQTPSNKVTEKGKYVELRCDPISGHTALYWYRQSLGQGPEFLIYFQGTGAADDSGLPNDRFFAVRPEGSVSTLKIQRTERGDSAVYLCASSLLPSGYPEQYFGPGTRLTVT.

Regarding this clone: The DNA ends 3 residues before the CDR3 does, and the rest of the CDR3 is filled in from the germline J gene. The chain links TRBV20-1 to TRBJ2-7; 10 bases map to TRBD2. V shed 6 bases and J 3 bases; nucleotides not matched to a gene: 11. Germline V CDR1 and CDR2: DFQATT, SNEGSKA (reference sequence). This CDR3 has 15 amino acids. CDR3: CSARRTSGHDYEQYF. CDR3 DNA (partial): TGCAGTGCAAGAAGGACTAGCGGTCACGACTACGAG.

This clone has only a few counts. The read ends 3 residues early relative to the CDR3; the germline J gene fills the gap. V is TRBV5-6 and J is TRBJ1-1; the D is unclear. Germline V lookup: CDR1 SGHDT, CDR2 YYEEEE. The CDR3 spans 11 residues. The chain's CDR3 is CASSLGAGAFF. The sequenced CDR3 bases are TGTGCCAGCAGCTTGGGGGCAGGA.

This clone showed up just a few times. The CDR3 is cut off 3 residues early in the read; its end comes from the germline J gene. The gene calls are TRBV7-2 and TRBJ2-1, with D unresolved. Germline V CDR1 and CDR2: SGHTA, FQGNSA. Between the trimmed V and J ends, which lost 5 bases and 8 bases, there was a span of 16 bases. The CDR3 contains 14 residues. The sequenced part of the CDR3 DNA is TGTGCCAGCAGCGTTTCCGGGTTCGCCCATGAG. Its translation is CASSVSGFAHE. In full, the CDR3 reads CASSVSGFAHEQFF.

A note on this clone: Read coverage stops 3 residues before the CDR3 terminus; the germline J gene supplies the remainder. The J gene is TRBJ1-1, the V gene TRBV19; D perhaps matches TRBD1 (6 bases). Trimming stripped 6 bases from V and 5 bases from J, with 10 bases between. Germline-derived CDR1 and CDR2 are LNHDA and SQIVND (reference sequence). CDR3 size: 12 residues. The CDR3 DNA, read in part, is TGTGCCAGTAGCAGGGGCCGGACTGAA. Residues: CASSRGRTE. The entire CDR3 protein is CASSRGRTEAFF.

Only a few counts were recorded for this clone. CDR3 DNA (partial): TGTGCCAGCAGCCCCCCGACAGGCCTCAATCAGCCC. It translates to CASSPPTGLNQP. The CDR3, in full, reads CASSPPTGLNQPQHF. The gene calls are TRBV6-2 or TRBV6-3 and TRBJ1-5; maybe TRBD1 (6 bases). Sequencing ends 3 residues short of the CDR3 end; the germline J gene provides the rest. CDR3 length equals 15 residues. Germline V gene lookup returns CDR1 MNHEY and CDR2 SVGEGT. The V and J ends lost 6 bases and 3 bases respectively, with 15 bases between them.

This clone turned up a few times. The CDR3 loop reads CASSGDRVSYEQYF. The sequenced part of the CDR3 DNA is TGTGCCAGCAGCGGGGACAGGGTGAGCTACGAG. The chain recombines TRBV7-9 with TRBJ2-7, with 9 bases fitting TRBD1. With the read ending 3 residues before the CDR3 end, the germline J gene is used to fill in that end. The CDR3 is made up of 14 amino acids. CDR1 is SEHNR, CDR2 FQNEAQ, per germline (reference sequence). The ends lost 5 bases at V and 3 bases at J; junction bases unmatched: 5.

This clone has a count of ten or more. From the germline J gene comes the end of the CDR3, since the read stops 3 residues before it. V gene TRBV5-1 combines with J gene TRBJ1-4, with D maybe TRBD1 (6 bases). The CDR3 is made up of 14 amino acids. Germline CDR1 is SGHRS and CDR2 is YFSETQ. V lost 0 bases and J lost 8, with 11 bases in between. CDR3 DNA (partial): TGCGCCAGCAGCTTGGGTCAGGGGAAGGAAAAA. Amino acid sequence: CASSLGQGKEK. The whole CDR3 is CASSLGQGKEKLFF.

This clone was seen only a few times. The read is 3 residues too short to cover the CDR3 end, so that end is filled in from the germline J gene. The chain combines TRBV5-1 with TRBJ2-1; TRBD2 matches 16 bases. This CDR3 is 18 amino acids long. With 6 bases clipped from V and 2 bases from J, the junction kept 8 bases outside the gene matches. CDR1 and CDR2 from the germline V gene are SGHRS and YFSETQ. The CDR3 DNA, read in part, is TGCGCCAGCATGCCACTGGGGACTAGCGGGGGGGCCTACAATGAG. Translating gives CASMPLGTSGGAYNE. The complete CDR3 sequence is CASMPLGTSGGAYNEQFF.

This clone was seen more than once but under ten times. The CDR3 goes on 3 residues after the read ends, and that part is filled in from the germline J gene. The chain couples TRBV7-2 to TRBJ1-6; tentatively, D is TRBD1 (5 bases). CDR3 length equals 13 residues. V was clipped by 4 bases and J by 9 bases, with 10 bases between them. Germline CDR1 reads SGHTA; CDR2 reads FQGNSA. Here the CDR3 reads CASSSDIGSPLHF. Partial CDR3 DNA: TGTGCCAGCAGCTCGGACATAGGTTCACCC.

This clone was found a few times. Coverage ceases 3 residues before the CDR3 finishes, and the germline J gene fills in the end. The chain joins TRBV19 to TRBJ2-1; 11 nucleotides line up with TRBD2. CDR1 and CDR2 from the germline V gene are LNHDA and SQIVND (reference sequence). The V and J ends lost 5 bases and 6 bases, in that order; junction bases with no gene match: 9. This CDR3 comprises 16 residues. CDR3 residues: CASSVTSGGFVNEQFF. CDR3 bases read: TGTGCCAGTAGTGTTACTAGCGGGGGTTTTGTCAATGAG.

This clone was counted between two and nine times. From the germline J gene comes the end of the CDR3, since the read stops 3 residues before it. The rearrangement links TRBV7-2 to TRBJ1-1; D call uncertain. The CDR3 runs 15 residues. Germline V gene data show CDR1 as SGHTA and CDR2 as FQGNSA. The V end was cut by 1 base, the J end by 2 bases, with 11 bases between. CDR3 protein: CASSLVRRVNTEAFF. CDR3 DNA, as far as it was read: TGTGCCAGCAGCTTAGTGAGGAGGGTCAACACTGAA.

CDR3 amino acids: CASSLQLAAPNEQFF. The CDR3 DNA, read in part, is TGTGCCAGCAGCTTACAACTAGCGGCTCCCAATGAG. The chain recombines TRBV7-9 with TRBJ2-1, with 8 nucleotides matching TRBD2. The missing CDR3 end, 3 residues past where the read stops, is filled in from the germline J gene. Trimming cost V 2 bases and J 6 bases; bases outside gene matches: 6. Germline values: CDR1 SEHNR, CDR2 FQNEAQ (reference sequence). This CDR3 contains 15 residues.

Comments on this clone: The DNA ends 3 residues before the CDR3 does, and the rest of the CDR3 is filled in from the germline J gene. The J gene is TRBJ1-5, the V gene TRBV19, with 9 positions matching TRBD1. V trimming: 8 bases; J trimming: 2 bases; junction bases outside the gene matches: 4. This CDR3 has 14 amino acids. Germline values: CDR1 LNHDA, CDR2 SQIVND (reference sequence). CDR3 protein: CASSGQGGNQPQHF. The part of the CDR3 DNA that was read is TGTGCCAGTTCGGGACAGGGAGGCAATCAGCCC.